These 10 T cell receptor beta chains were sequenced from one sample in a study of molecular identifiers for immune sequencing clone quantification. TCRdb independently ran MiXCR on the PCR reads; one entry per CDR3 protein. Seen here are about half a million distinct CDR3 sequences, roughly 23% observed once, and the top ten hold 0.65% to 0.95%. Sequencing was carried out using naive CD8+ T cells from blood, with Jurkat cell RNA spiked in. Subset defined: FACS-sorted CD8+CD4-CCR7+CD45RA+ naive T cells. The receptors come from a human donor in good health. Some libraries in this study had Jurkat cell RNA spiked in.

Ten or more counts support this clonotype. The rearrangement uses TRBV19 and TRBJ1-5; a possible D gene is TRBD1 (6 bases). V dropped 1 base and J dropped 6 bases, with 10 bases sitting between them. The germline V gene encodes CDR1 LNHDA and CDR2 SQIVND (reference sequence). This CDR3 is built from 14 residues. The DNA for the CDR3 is TGTGCCAGTAGTATAGGCCCCAGGGGTCAGCCCCAGCATTTT. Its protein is CASSIGPRGQPQHF.

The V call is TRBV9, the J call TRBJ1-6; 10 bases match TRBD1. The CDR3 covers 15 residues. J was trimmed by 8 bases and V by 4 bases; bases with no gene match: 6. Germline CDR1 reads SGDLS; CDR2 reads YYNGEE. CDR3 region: CASSIGGQGYSPLHF. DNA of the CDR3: TGTGCCAGCAGCATCGGGGGACAGGGGTATTCACCCCTCCACTTT. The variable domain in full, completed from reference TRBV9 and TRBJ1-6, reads DSGVTQTPKHLITATGQRVTLRCSPRSGDLSVYWYQQSLDQGLQFLIQYYNGEERAKGNILERFSAQQFPDLHSELNLSSLELGDSALYFCASSIGGQGYSPLHFGNGTRLTVT.

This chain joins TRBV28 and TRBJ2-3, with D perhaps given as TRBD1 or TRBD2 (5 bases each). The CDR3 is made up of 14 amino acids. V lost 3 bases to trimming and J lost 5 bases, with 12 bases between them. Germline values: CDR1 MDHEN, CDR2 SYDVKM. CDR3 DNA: TGTGCCAGCAGTTTTCGAGGGGCGGGAGATACGCAGTATTTT. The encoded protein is CASSFRGAGDTQYF.

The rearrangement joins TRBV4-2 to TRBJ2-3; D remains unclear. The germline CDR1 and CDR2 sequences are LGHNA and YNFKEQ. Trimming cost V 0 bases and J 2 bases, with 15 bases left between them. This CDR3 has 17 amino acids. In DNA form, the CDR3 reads TGTGCCAGCAGCCAAGAAACCCAGGCGAGACTCACAGATACGCAGTATTTT. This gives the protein CASSQETQARLTDTQYF.

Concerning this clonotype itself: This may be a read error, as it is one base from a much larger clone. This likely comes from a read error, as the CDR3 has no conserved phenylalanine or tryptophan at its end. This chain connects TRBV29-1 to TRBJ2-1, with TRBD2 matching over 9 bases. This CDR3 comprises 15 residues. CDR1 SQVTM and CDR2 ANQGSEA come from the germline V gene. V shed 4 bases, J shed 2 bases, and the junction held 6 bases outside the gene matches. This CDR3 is CSVVYASGTYNEQFL. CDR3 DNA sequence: TGCAGCGTTGTTTACGCTAGCGGGACCTACAATGAGCAGTTCCTC.

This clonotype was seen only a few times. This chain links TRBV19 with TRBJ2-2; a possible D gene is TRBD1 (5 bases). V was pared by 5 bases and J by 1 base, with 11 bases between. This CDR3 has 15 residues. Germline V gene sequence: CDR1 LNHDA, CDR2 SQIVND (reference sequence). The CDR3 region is CASSVYTGNTGELFF. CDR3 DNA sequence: TGTGCCAGTAGTGTCTATACAGGGAACACCGGGGAGCTGTTTTTT.

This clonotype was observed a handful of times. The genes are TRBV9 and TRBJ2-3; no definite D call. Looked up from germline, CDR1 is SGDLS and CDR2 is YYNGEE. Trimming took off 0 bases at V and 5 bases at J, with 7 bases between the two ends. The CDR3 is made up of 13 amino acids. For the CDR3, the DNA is TGTGCCAGCAGCGTAGCTACTTTAGATACGCAGTATTTT. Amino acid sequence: CASSVATLDTQYF.

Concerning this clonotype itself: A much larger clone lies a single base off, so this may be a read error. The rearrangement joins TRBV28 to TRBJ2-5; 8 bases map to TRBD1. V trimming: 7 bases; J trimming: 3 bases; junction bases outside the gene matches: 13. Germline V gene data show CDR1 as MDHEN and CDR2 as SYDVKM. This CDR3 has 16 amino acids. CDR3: CASNPPLTGVEETQYF. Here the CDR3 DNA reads TGTGCCAGCAATCCACCCTTGACAGGGGTGGAAGAGACCCAGTACTTC.

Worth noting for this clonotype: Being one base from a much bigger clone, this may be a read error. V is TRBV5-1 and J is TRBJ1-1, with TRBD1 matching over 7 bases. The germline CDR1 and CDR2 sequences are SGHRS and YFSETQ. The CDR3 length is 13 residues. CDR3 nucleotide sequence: TGCGCCGGCAGCTTGGATGGGACAGTTGAAGCTTTCTTT. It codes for CAGSLDGTVEAFF.

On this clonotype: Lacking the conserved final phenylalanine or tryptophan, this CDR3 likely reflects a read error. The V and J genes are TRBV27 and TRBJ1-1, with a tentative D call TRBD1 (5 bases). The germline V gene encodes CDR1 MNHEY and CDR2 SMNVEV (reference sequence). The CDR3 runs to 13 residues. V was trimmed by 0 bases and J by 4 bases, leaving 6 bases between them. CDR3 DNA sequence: TGTGCCAGCAGTTTATCTGGGGCCACTGAAGCTTTCTCT. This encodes CASSLSGATEAFS.